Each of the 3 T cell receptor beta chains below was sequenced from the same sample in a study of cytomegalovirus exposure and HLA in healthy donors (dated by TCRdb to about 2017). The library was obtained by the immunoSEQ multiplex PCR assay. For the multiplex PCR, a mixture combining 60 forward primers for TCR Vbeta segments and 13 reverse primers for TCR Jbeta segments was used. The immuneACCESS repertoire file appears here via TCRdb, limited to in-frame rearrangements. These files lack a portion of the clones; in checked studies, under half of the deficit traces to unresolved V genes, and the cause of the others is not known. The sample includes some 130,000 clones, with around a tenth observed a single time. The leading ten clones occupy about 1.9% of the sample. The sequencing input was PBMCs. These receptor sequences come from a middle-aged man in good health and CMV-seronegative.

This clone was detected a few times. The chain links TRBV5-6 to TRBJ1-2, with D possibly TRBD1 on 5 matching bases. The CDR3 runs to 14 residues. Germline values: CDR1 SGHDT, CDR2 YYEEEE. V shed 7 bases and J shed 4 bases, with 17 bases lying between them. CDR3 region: CASFGGEDFYGYTF. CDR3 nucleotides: TGTGCCAGCTTCGGGGGGGAAGACTTCTATGGCTACACCTTC.

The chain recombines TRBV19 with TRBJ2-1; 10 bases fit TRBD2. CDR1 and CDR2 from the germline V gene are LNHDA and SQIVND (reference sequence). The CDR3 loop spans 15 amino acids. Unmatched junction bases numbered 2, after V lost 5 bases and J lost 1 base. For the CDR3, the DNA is TGTGCCAGTAGTCCTAGCGGGGGTTCCTACAATGAGCAGTTCTTC. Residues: CASSPSGGSYNEQFF.

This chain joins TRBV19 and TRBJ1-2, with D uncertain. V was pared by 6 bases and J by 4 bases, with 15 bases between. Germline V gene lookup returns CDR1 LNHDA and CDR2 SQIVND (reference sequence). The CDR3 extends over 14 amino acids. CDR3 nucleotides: TGTGCCAGTAGCTCACCGGGTCAGAGCTATGGCTACACCTTC. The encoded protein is CASSSPGQSYGYTF.